These T cell receptor beta chains were read from a single sample in a study of blood T cell repertoires in COVID-19. Generated by immunoSEQ multiplex PCR, the TCRdb table keeps only in-frame clones and is missing some. Here the sample spans some 250,000 clones, roughly 91% being singletons. Sequenced input: PBMCs or T cells enriched from blood (not recorded which). The source of these receptors is a woman in her twenties or thirties with acute COVID-19. The CDR3 runs from the conserved cysteine through the conserved F or W. Fields, in order: clone size, V gene, J gene, D gene, CDR3 protein, CDR3 DNA. A D gene is named only where the DNA matches it firmly. Clone sizes are given selectively: once, few, many, or a class where the clone is expanded.

>-|TRBV29-1|TRBJ1-5|-
CSVEAGYNQPQHF
TGCAGCGTTGAGGCAGGTTACAATCAGCCCCAGCATTTT
>-|TRBV5-4|TRBJ2-1|TRBD2
CASSSTSGGLLYNEQFF
TGTGCCAGCAGTTCGACTAGCGGGGGGCTACTCTACAATGAGCAGTTCTTC
>-|TRBV5-1|TRBJ1-6|TRBD1
CASSLAVQGSSPLHF
TGCGCCAGCAGCTTGGCCGTACAGGGGAGTTCACCCCTCCACTTT
>-|TRBV7-7|TRBJ2-5|-
CASSLWPRFTTRDPDLYF
TGTGCCAGCAGCTTGTGGCCTAGATTTACAACAAGAGACCCAGACCTTTACTTC
>-|TRBV27|TRBJ2-5|-
CASSLSNQGETQYF
TGTGCCAGCAGTTTATCAAACCAGGGAGAGACCCAGTACTTC
>-|TRBV24-1|TRBJ1-1|TRBD1
CATSDTQGVEAFF
TGTGCCACCAGTGATACCCAGGGGGTTGAAGCTTTCTTT
>-|TRBV4-1|TRBJ1-6|-
CASSQDSRTASNSPLHF
TGCGCCAGCAGCCAAGACAGTCGGACAGCGAGTAATTCACCCCTCCACTTT
>few|TRBV6-5|TRBJ1-3|TRBD1
CASILTGDTIYF
TGTGCCAGCATTTTAACAGGGGACACCATATATTTT
>-|TRBV2|TRBJ2-1|TRBD1
CASSAGQIYNEQFF
TGTGCCAGCAGTGCGGGACAGATCTACAATGAGCAGTTCTTC
>-|TRBV7-8|TRBJ1-2|-
CASSPRRTESYGYTF
TGTGCCAGCAGCCCGCGCAGGACAGAAAGTTATGGCTACACCTTC
>-|TRBV5-6|TRBJ1-5|TRBD1
CASSETGVNQPQHF
TGTGCCAGCAGCGAAACAGGGGTTAATCAGCCCCAGCATTTT
>-|TRBV2|TRBJ1-5|-
CASSPGQYSNQPQHF
TGTGCCAGCAGCCCGGGACAATATAGCAATCAGCCCCAGCATTTT
>-|TRBV12-3/TRBV12-4|TRBJ1-5|-
CASRAGSQPQHF
TGTGCCAGCAGGGCGGGGAGTCAGCCCCAGCATTTT
>-|TRBV7-3|TRBJ2-2|-
CASSSGTPNTGELFF
TGTGCCAGCAGCTCCGGGACACCGAACACCGGGGAGCTGTTTTTT
>-|TRBV2|TRBJ1-2|-
CASSEVEGEDYGYTF
TGTGCCAGCAGTGAGGTAGAGGGAGAGGACTATGGCTACACCTTC
>-|TRBV7-7|TRBJ2-1|TRBD2
CASSSRTSGEGEQFF
TGTGCCAGCAGCTCCAGGACTAGCGGGGAGGGTGAGCAGTTCTTC
>-|TRBV19|TRBJ2-7|-
CASSIVASISYEQYF
TGTGCCAGTAGTATAGTAGCCTCAATCTCCTACGAGCAGTACTTC
>-|TRBV4-2|TRBJ2-5|-
CASSQDFSGQETQYF
TGTGCCAGCAGCCAAGACTTTAGCGGCCAAGAGACCCAGTACTTC
>-|TRBV18|TRBJ1-1|TRBD1
CASSPRTGSESEAFF
TGTGCCAGCTCACCCCGGACAGGAAGCGAATCTGAAGCTTTCTTT
>-|TRBV4-3|TRBJ1-6|-
CASSQEVSTTYNSPLHF
TGCGCCAGCAGCCAAGAAGTCTCTACCACCTATAATTCACCCCTCCACTTT
>-|TRBV7-9|TRBJ1-1|-
CAGQGPEANTEAFF
TGTGCAGGGCAGGGCCCTGAGGCGAACACTGAAGCTTTCTTT
>-|TRBV7-9|TRBJ1-6|-
CASSGDRSSYNSPLHF
TGTGCCAGCAGCGGAGACAGGAGCTCGTATAATTCACCCCTCCACTTT
>-|TRBV10-2|TRBJ1-3|-
CASSEGEASGNTIYF
TGCGCCAGCAGTGAAGGGGAAGCCTCTGGAAACACCATATATTTT